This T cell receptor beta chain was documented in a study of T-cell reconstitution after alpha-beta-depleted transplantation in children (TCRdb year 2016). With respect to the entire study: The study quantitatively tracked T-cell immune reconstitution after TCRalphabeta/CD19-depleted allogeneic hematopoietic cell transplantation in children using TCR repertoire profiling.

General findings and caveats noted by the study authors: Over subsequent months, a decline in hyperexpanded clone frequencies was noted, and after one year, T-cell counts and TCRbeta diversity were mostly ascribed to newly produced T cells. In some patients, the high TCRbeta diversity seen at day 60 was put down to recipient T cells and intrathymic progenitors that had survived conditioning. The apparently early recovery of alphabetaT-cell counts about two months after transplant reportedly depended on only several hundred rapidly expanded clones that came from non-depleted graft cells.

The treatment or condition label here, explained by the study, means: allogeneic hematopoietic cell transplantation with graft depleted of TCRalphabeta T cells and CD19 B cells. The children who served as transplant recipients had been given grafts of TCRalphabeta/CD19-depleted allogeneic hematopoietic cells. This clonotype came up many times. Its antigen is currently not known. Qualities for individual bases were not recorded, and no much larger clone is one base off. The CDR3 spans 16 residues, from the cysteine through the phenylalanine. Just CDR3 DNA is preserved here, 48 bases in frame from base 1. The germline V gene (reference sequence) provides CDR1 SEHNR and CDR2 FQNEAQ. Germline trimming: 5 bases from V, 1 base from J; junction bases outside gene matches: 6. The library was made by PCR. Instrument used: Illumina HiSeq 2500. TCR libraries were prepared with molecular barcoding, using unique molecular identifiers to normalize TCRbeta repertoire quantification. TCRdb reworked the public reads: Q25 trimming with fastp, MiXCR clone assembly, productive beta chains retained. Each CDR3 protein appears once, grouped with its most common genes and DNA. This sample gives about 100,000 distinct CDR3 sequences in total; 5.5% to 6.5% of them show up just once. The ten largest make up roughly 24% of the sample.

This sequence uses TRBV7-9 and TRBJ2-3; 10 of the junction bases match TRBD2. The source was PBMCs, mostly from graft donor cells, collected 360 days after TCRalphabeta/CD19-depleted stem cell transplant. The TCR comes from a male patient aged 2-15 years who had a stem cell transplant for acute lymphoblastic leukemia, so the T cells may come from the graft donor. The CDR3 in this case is CASSLPTSGGTDTQYF. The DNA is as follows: TGTGCCAGCAGCCTCCCAACTAGCGGGGGCACAGATACGCAGTATTTT.